A single sample is the source of the 5 T cell receptor beta chains below, sequenced in a study of identical twins. A single record per CDR3 protein comes from TCRdb applying MiXCR to the 5' RACE reads. The sample yields around 680,000 distinct CDR3 sequences, about 9.4% seen once. The same sample was also used in a study of yellow fever vaccine responses in identical twins.

Specimen: PBMCs. Source of these receptors: a woman aged 18 to 35 in good health.

The V call is TRBV7-9, the J call TRBJ2-7, with 8 bases that match TRBD2. The CDR3 runs to 13 residues. Germline V lookup: CDR1 SEHNR, CDR2 FQNEAQ (reference sequence). V dropped 6 bases and J dropped 6; count of bases not matched to a gene: 7. CDR3 in amino acids: CASRTGLAPEQYF. DNA for the CDR3: TGTGCCAGCAGAACCGGACTAGCCCCCGAGCAGTACTTC.

This clonotype was counted at least ten times. This rearrangement joins TRBV4-3 to TRBJ2-2; 7 bases match TRBD1. Losses at the gene ends were 2 bases for V and 1 base for J; bases not matched to a gene: 1. The CDR3 extends over 15 amino acids. From germline, CDR1 is LGHNA and CDR2 YSLEER. The CDR3 region is CASSQYRGNTGELFF. In DNA form, the CDR3 reads TGCGCCAGCAGCCAATACAGGGGGAACACCGGGGAGCTGTTTTTT.

This clonotype was found many times. V gene TRBV10-3 combines with J gene TRBJ2-3; 9 nucleotides align to TRBD2. Germline V CDR1 and CDR2: ENHRY, SYGVKD. CDR3 length: 15 residues. The V segment lost 7 bases and the J segment 0 bases; nucleotides outside the gene matches: 5. Here the CDR3 DNA reads TGTGCCATCACTCTAGCGGGACGGAGCACAGATACGCAGTATTTT. Translated, it gives CAITLAGRSTDTQYF.

This clonotype was counted at least ten times. The rearrangement uses TRBV7-8 and TRBJ2-2, with TRBD2 as a possible D gene (6 bases). The CDR3 is made up of 15 amino acids. The germline V and J ends were trimmed by 4 bases and 1 base, with 10 bases remaining between them. CDR1 is SGHVS and CDR2 is FQNEAQ in the germline V gene. The CDR3 DNA follows: TGTGCCAGCAGCTGGGGACTTCAGAACACCGGGGAGCTGTTTTTT. It is translated as CASSWGLQNTGELFF.

This clonotype was counted at least ten times. This chain uses TRBV11-2 with TRBJ2-3; the match to TRBD2 covers 8 bases. Germline CDR1 and CDR2: SGHAT and FQNNGV. V lost 0 bases and J lost 1; bases outside the gene matches: 6. The CDR3 consists of 17 residues. The chain's CDR3 is CASSLESLAGRTDTQYF. CDR3 nucleotide sequence: TGTGCCAGCAGCTTAGAATCCCTAGCGGGCCGCACAGATACGCAGTATTTT. The full variable domain, in which reference TRBV11-2 and TRBJ2-3 provide the parts outside the CDR3, is EAGVAQSPRYKIIEKRQSVAFWCNPISGHATLYWYQQILGQGPKLLIQFQNNGVVDDSQLPKDRFSAERLKGVDSTLKIQPAKLEDSAVYLCASSLESLAGRTDTQYFGPGTRLTVL.